The present TCR beta chain was sequenced within a study of regulatory T cells in long-lasting Graves disease. Study background: Those Graves' patients who were newly diagnosed had been on antithyroid drugs under 3 months.

Construction of TCR beta libraries relied on iRepertoire HTBI primers and on Arm-PCR targeting CDR3 regions. Via MiXCR, TCRdb re-called the multiplex PCR reads, giving one row per CDR3 protein. The sample lists 560,000 or so distinct CDR3 sequences, around 15% occurring once. Whole-study results and caveats: Preferential use of TRBV28, TRBJ1-2 and TRBJ2-5 was seen in persistent disease. Persistent Graves' patients had lower TCR diversity than newly diagnosed ones.

The time point is: newly diagnosed GD, antithyroid drugs for less than 3 months. PBMC RNA served as the TCR library source. EDTA tubes held 7 to 9 milliliters of peripheral blood from each patient. Remarks on this clonotype: What it binds is unknown.

Germline-derived CDR1 and CDR2 are MNHEY and SMNVEV (reference sequence). The CDR3 length is 17 residues. Trimming shortened V by 2 bases and J by 1 base, and 14 bases separated the two germline ends. The data also belong to a second study, concerning T cells in Graves' hyperthyroidism and ophthalmopathy.

The source material was peripheral blood mononuclear cells (PBMCs), sampled at new diagnosis, from a patient treated with antithyroid drugs. The receptor was derived from a man younger than 35 with Graves disease. This chain links TRBV27 with TRBJ2-2; D ambiguous. Written as DNA, the CDR3 is TGTGCCAGCAGTTTAGACACCGACGCGTTGAACACCGGGGAGCTGTTTTTT. It is translated as CASSLDTDALNTGELFF.